A single sample is the source of the 4 T cell receptor beta chains below, sequenced in a study of cytomegalovirus exposure and HLA in healthy donors. PCR employed 60 Vbeta and 13 Jbeta primers. Sequencing used immunoSEQ multiplex PCR; TCRdb keeps in-frame clones, though not all of them. Its table records 150,000 to 200,000 clones. Sequencing input: PBMCs. The receptor source for this set is a man aged 25-40 years in good health and CMV-seronegative.

The V call is TRBV30, the J call TRBJ2-7; 9 bases are shared with TRBD1. Losses at the gene ends were 0 bases for V and 6 bases for J; bases not matched to a gene: 3. There are 13 residues in the CDR3. Per germline, CDR1 GTSNPN and CDR2 SVGIG (reference sequence). The CDR3 here is CAWSVHRGLEQYF. CDR3 DNA: TGTGCCTGGAGTGTACACAGGGGGCTCGAGCAGTACTTC.

The chain recombines TRBV6-5 with TRBJ1-2; 7 bases fit TRBD1. In germline, CDR1 is MNHEY, CDR2 SVGAGI. The CDR3 contains 15 residues. Losses at the gene ends were 0 bases for V and 5 bases for J; bases not matched to a gene: 6. CDR3 sequence reads: CASSYSTAGGYGYTF. The CDR3 DNA reads TGTGCCAGCAGTTACTCGACTGCAGGGGGGTATGGCTACACCTTC.

This chain links TRBV18 with TRBJ2-2; D might be TRBD1 (6 bases). The CDR3 runs 18 residues. In germline, CDR1 is KGHSH, CDR2 LQKENI. V shed 3 bases and J shed 6 bases, with 23 bases lying between them. The CDR3, as DNA: TGTGCCAGCTCACCTGATGAGTACGGACAGTTTACCTCCGGGGAGCTGTTTTTT. It is translated as CASSPDEYGQFTSGELFF.

Points on this clone: The missing conserved phenylalanine or tryptophan at the end of this CDR3 makes a read error likely. The rearrangement links TRBV5-6 to TRBJ1-1; 10 bases fit TRBD1. After removal of 4 bases from V and 6 bases from J, the junction contained 6 bases not matched to a gene. This CDR3 has 14 amino acids. CDR1 is SGHDT and CDR2 is YYEEEE in the germline V gene. The CDR3 DNA is TGTGCCAGCAGCCCGGACAGGGGGTGGGCTGAAGCTTTCCTT. Residues: CASSPDRGWAEAFL.